Listed below are T cell receptor beta chains from one sample, sequenced in a study of radiotherapy plus CTLA-4 blockade in lung cancer. Repertoires were generated with immunoSEQ multiplex PCR, while TCRdb's copy carries only in-frame clones and drops some. The table has 45,000 or so clones, 73% seen once. The source material was peripheral blood, sampled from a patient treated with radiotherapy plus ipilimumab. Receptors originate from a human donor with non-small cell lung cancer who had a complete response to radiotherapy plus ipilimumab. Both conserved end residues are part of each CDR3. The D gene is left open where the match is weak. The size entry is marked missing in some rows and otherwise reads once, few, many or a size class.

v_gene	abundance	j_gene	d_gene	CDR3aa	CDR3nt
TRBV28	-	TRBJ2-2	-	CASSQGHVNTGELFF	TGTGCCAGCAGCCAAGGACACGTGAACACCGGGGAGCTGTTTTTT
TRBV5-1	-	TRBJ1-6	TRBD1	CASSNPDRGQGNSPLHF	TGCGCCAGCAGCAACCCCGACAGGGGGCAGGGTAATTCACCCCTCCACTTT
TRBV30	-	TRBJ2-1	-	CAWSQHAGASGLGSEQFF	TGTGCCTGGAGCCAACACGCAGGGGCTAGCGGTCTAGGTAGTGAGCAGTTCTTC
TRBV6-5	-	TRBJ1-3	-	CASSYSPYNSGNTIYF	TGTGCCAGCAGTTACTCCCCTTATAATTCTGGAAACACCATATATTTT
TRBV6-6	-	TRBJ2-4	-	CATQLDSKNIQYF	TGTGCCACACAACTAGATTCCAAAAACATTCAGTACTTC
TRBV6-5	-	TRBJ1-1	TRBD1	CASSYRQGAGAFF	TGTGCCAGCAGTTATCGACAGGGGGCCGGAGCTTTCTTT
TRBV9	-	TRBJ1-2	TRBD1	CASSGILGQGGSNYGYTF	TGTGCCAGCAGCGGCATCCTCGGACAGGGAGGATCTAACTATGGCTACACCTTC
TRBV18	-	TRBJ2-3	TRBD1	CASSRVDRDASTDTQYF	TGTGCCAGCTCACGCGTAGACAGGGACGCTAGCACAGATACGCAGTATTTT
TRBV19	few	TRBJ2-2	TRBD2	CASKVLAGGAGELFF	TGTGCCAGTAAGGTCCTAGCGGGAGGCGCCGGGGAGCTGTTTTTT
TRBV5-1	-	TRBJ2-5	-	CASSRRGPREAQYF	TGCGCCAGCAGCCGGAGGGGGCCCCGTGAGGCCCAGTACTTC
TRBV7-9	few	TRBJ2-2	-	CASTPPGTGELFF	TGTGCCAGCACCCCACCGGGCACCGGGGAGCTGTTTTTT
TRBV6-1	once	TRBJ2-4	-	CASLPRVQGRHIQYF	TGTGCCAGCTTACCCCGCGTCCAGGGGCGTCACATTCAGTACTTC
TRBV18	-	TRBJ1-1	-	CASSAQTDTEAFF	TGTGCCAGCTCAGCACAGACTGACACTGAAGCTTTCTTT
TRBV7-9	-	TRBJ2-5	-	CASSLGTVRGPQETQYF	TGTGCCAGCAGCTTAGGAACGGTTAGGGGTCCGCAAGAGACCCAGTACTTC
TRBV2	-	TRBJ2-7	TRBD1	CASSSTGGSIYEQYF	TGTGCCAGCAGTTCGACAGGGGGCTCGATCTACGAGCAGTACTTC
TRBV21-1	few	TRBJ2-7	-	CARVNRASYKPYEQYF	TGTGCCAGGGTCAACAGGGCGTCCTACAAACCCTACGAGCAGTACTTC
TRBV5-1	few	TRBJ2-7	TRBD1	CASSLAGGVGLYEQYF	TGCGCCAGCAGCTTAGCAGGGGGCGTCGGACTTTACGAGCAGTACTTC
TRBV7-2	once	TRBJ2-1	-	CASRSGFPSYNEQFF	TGTGCCAGCAGATCCGGGTTCCCCTCCTACAATGAGCAGTTCTTC
TRBV18	-	TRBJ2-7	TRBD2	CASSPALTGGGYEQYF	TGTGCCAGCTCACCAGCCCTTACGGGAGGGGGCTACGAGCAGTACTTC
TRBV5-1	-	TRBJ2-7	TRBD1	CASSLSGGGHEQYF	TGCGCCAGCAGCTTGTCAGGGGGCGGCCACGAGCAGTACTTC
TRBV18	-	TRBJ2-7	TRBD1	CASSPRARQGNSYEQYF	TGTGCCAGCTCACCAAGAGCTAGACAGGGGAACTCCTACGAGCAGTACTTC
TRBV10-3	once	TRBJ2-7	TRBD1	CAISSDRDYEQYF	TGTGCCATCAGTTCGGACAGGGACTACGAGCAGTACTTC
TRBV11-2	-	TRBJ2-5	-	CASSLGSLASGETQYF	TGTGCCAGCAGCTTAGGCTCGTTGGCGAGCGGGGAGACCCAGTACTTC
TRBV13	few	TRBJ2-7	-	CASSLEVTMGEQYF	TGTGCCAGCAGCTTAGAGGTGACTATGGGCGAGCAGTACTTC
TRBV6-5	-	TRBJ2-5	TRBD2	CATRGAGGLETQYF	TGTGCCACTAGGGGAGCGGGGGGTTTAGAGACCCAGTACTTC
TRBV19	-	TRBJ2-7	-	CASSRDSSREQYF	TGTGCCAGTAGTCGGGACTCCTCCCGAGAGCAGTACTTC
TRBV4-2	-	TRBJ2-2	-	CASSQLGGSNTGELFF	TGTGCCAGCAGCCAACTTGGGGGCTCGAACACCGGGGAGCTGTTTTTT
TRBV7-8	-	TRBJ1-5	-	CASSGLGGVGQPQHF	TGTGCCAGCAGCGGCTTGGGAGGGGTGGGTCAGCCCCAGCATTTT
TRBV5-8	-	TRBJ2-1	TRBD1	CASAYEGAFNEQFF	TGTGCCAGCGCCTACGAGGGGGCGTTCAATGAGCAGTTCTTC
TRBV5-5	-	TRBJ1-1	TRBD1	CASSLVGTGLHTEAFF	TGTGCCAGCAGCTTGGTGGGGACAGGGTTGCACACTGAAGCTTTCTTT
TRBV7-2	few	TRBJ1-1	TRBD1	CASFRDRYTEAFF	TGTGCCAGCTTCCGGGACAGGTACACTGAAGCTTTCTTT
TRBV20-1	-	TRBJ1-2	-	CSARDYSYTF	TGCAGTGCTAGAGACTATAGCTACACCTTC
TRBV6-1	once	TRBJ2-7	TRBD2	CASSESGRGNEQYF	TGTGCCAGCAGTGAAAGCGGGAGGGGGAACGAGCAGTACTTC
TRBV18	-	TRBJ1-3	-	CASSPGSPGNTIYF	TGTGCCAGCTCACCAGGTAGTCCTGGAAACACCATATATTTT
TRBV30	-	TRBJ2-7	-	CAWSVRYEQYF	TGTGCCTGGAGTGTCAGGTACGAGCAGTACTTC
TRBV11-2	-	TRBJ2-7	TRBD2	CASSLLAGQGGEQYF	TGTGCCAGCAGCCTGTTAGCGGGGCAAGGGGGCGAGCAGTACTTC
TRBV27	-	TRBJ2-7	TRBD1	CASSPRPYRGEQYF	TGTGCCAGCAGTCCCCGCCCTTACAGGGGCGAGCAGTACTTC
TRBV19	-	TRBJ2-5	-	CASSVGVRETQYF	TGTGCCAGTAGTGTCGGAGTTCGGGAGACCCAGTACTTC
TRBV6-1	-	TRBJ1-1	TRBD1	CASNDRAGTEAFF	TGTGCCAGCAATGACAGGGCGGGAACTGAAGCTTTCTTT
TRBV30	-	TRBJ2-7	-	CAWSAFSAYEQYF	TGTGCCTGGAGTGCGTTTAGCGCCTACGAGCAGTACTTC
TRBV4-1	-	TRBJ2-5	TRBD2	CASSQELAGGRETQYF	TGCGCCAGCAGCCAAGAACTAGCGGGAGGGAGAGAGACCCAGTACTTC
TRBV27	-	TRBJ2-2	TRBD2	CASSPRGGFNTGELFF	TGTGCCAGCAGTCCACGGGGGGGCTTCAACACCGGGGAGCTGTTTTTT
TRBV18	few	TRBJ1-2	-	CASSPMDSGYGYTF	TGTGCCAGCTCACCTATGGACTCCGGATATGGCTACACCTTC
TRBV18	-	TRBJ2-2	TRBD1	CASARDRLTYTGELFF	TGTGCCAGCGCCCGGGACAGGCTCACTTACACCGGGGAGCTGTTTTTT
TRBV7-3	-	TRBJ1-2	TRBD1	CASSLGGQGVAHNYGYTF	TGTGCCAGCAGCTTAGGGGGACAGGGCGTTGCCCATAACTATGGCTACACCTTC
TRBV30	few	TRBJ1-1	TRBD1	CAWRRTGESTEAFF	TGTGCCTGGAGGCGGACAGGGGAAAGTACTGAAGCTTTCTTT
TRBV29-1	once	TRBJ2-1	TRBD2	CSGSGTNSYNEQFF	TGCAGCGGTTCCGGGACTAACTCCTACAATGAGCAGTTCTTC
TRBV6-6	-	TRBJ1-2	-	CASSYSRFGSTGYTF	TGTGCCAGCAGTTACTCGAGATTCGGGTCCACTGGCTACACCTTC
TRBV7-2	-	TRBJ2-7	TRBD1	CASSLVGTGAYEQYF	TGTGCCAGCAGCTTAGTGGGTACAGGGGCCTACGAGCAGTACTTC
TRBV6-1	few	TRBJ2-7	-	CASSRGLGSPYEQYF	TGTGCCAGCAGTAGAGGGTTGGGCTCACCCTACGAGCAGTACTTC
TRBV7-6	-	TRBJ2-3	-	CASSYMTDTQYF	TGTGCCAGCAGCTACATGACAGATACGCAGTATTTT
TRBV2	-	TRBJ2-2	-	CASSKTLTGAGELFF	TGTGCCAGCAGCAAGACACTCACGGGGGCCGGGGAGCTGTTTTTT
TRBV9	-	TRBJ2-3	TRBD1	CASSPRDREGADTQYF	TGTGCCAGCAGCCCCCGGGACAGGGAGGGCGCAGATACGCAGTATTTT
TRBV6-6	-	TRBJ2-1	-	CASSHDPRRALNEQFF	TGTGCCAGCAGTCACGACCCGCGGCGGGCCCTTAATGAGCAGTTCTTC
TRBV6-6	-	TRBJ2-1	-	CASSLRGDEQFF	TGTGCCAGCAGCCTCCGCGGCGATGAGCAGTTCTTC
TRBV7-2	-	TRBJ2-7	-	CASSLAVVSQRSSYEQYF	TGTGCCAGCAGCTTAGCGGTCGTTTCGCAAAGGAGCTCCTACGAGCAGTACTTC
TRBV11-2	-	TRBJ2-3	TRBD2	CASSNRASGGAPDTQYF	TGTGCCAGCAGCAACCGAGCTAGCGGGGGGGCCCCAGATACGCAGTATTTT
TRBV6-5	-	TRBJ2-3	TRBD2	CASRVSGRVSDTQYF	TGTGCCAGCAGAGTTAGCGGGAGGGTCTCAGATACGCAGTATTTT
TRBV6-1	-	TRBJ1-1	-	CASSVRGGGTEAFF	TGTGCCAGCAGTGTTCGAGGGGGTGGCACTGAAGCTTTCTTT
TRBV6-5	few	TRBJ1-2	-	CASSYNRRGYTF	TGTGCCAGCAGTTACAACAGACGGGGCTACACCTTC